Listed below are T cell receptor beta chains from one sample, sequenced in a study of vaccination and CD4 T cells after COVID-19. TCRdb re-called the PCR reads with MiXCR, one entry per CDR3 protein. This table has tens of thousands of distinct CDR3 sequences, 35% to 55% appearing once. These receptors have no known antigen. Sequencing was done on a sample of CD4+ T cells from blood, cultured in vitro. Every receptor here comes from a human donor who had recovered from COVID-19. CDR3s include the opening cysteine and the closing phenylalanine or tryptophan. D genes are given only for firm matches. Size tells how often a clone was seen (once, few, many) or the class of an expanded clone, and some rows leave it out.

V gene: TRBV5-1
J gene: TRBJ2-5
clone size: .
D gene: .
CDR3 DNA: TGCGCCAGCAGCTCAGGGTCCGGCGTCGCGGAGACCCAGTACTTC
CDR3 protein: CASSSGSGVAETQYF

V gene: TRBV4-1
J gene: TRBJ1-6
clone size: .
D gene: .
CDR3 DNA: TGCGCCAGCAGCCAAGGGAACGAGCCACCCCTCCACTTT
CDR3 protein: CASSQGNEPPLHF

V gene: TRBV2
J gene: TRBJ2-1
clone size: .
D gene: TRBD2
CDR3 DNA: TGTGCCAGCAGTGAAGACGGGGGGGCGAAGAATGAGCAGTTCTTC
CDR3 protein: CASSEDGGAKNEQFF

V gene: TRBV20-1
J gene: TRBJ2-7
clone size: .
D gene: TRBD2
CDR3 DNA: TGCAGTGCTAGACGGACTAGCGGGAGTTCCGAGCAGTACTTC
CDR3 protein: CSARRTSGSSEQYF

V gene: TRBV20-1
J gene: TRBJ2-1
clone size: .
D gene: TRBD2
CDR3 DNA: TGCAGTGCTAGACCGGGACTAGCGGGGCCCCCACAGTTCTTC
CDR3 protein: CSARPGLAGPPQFF

V gene: TRBV7-2
J gene: TRBJ2-1
clone size: few
D gene: TRBD1
CDR3 DNA: TGTGCCAGCAGCCCGGGACAGTTATACAATGAGCAGTTCTTC
CDR3 protein: CASSPGQLYNEQFF

V gene: TRBV28
J gene: TRBJ2-7
clone size: .
D gene: .
CDR3 DNA: TGTGCCAGCAGTTTACCAGGGGCCTCTGTTTACGAGCAGTACTTC
CDR3 protein: CASSLPGASVYEQYF

V gene: TRBV20-1
J gene: TRBJ1-1
clone size: few
D gene: .
CDR3 DNA: TGCAGTGCTAGGAAAGGTGGGGGGTTCGGTTTCACTGAAGCTTTCTTT
CDR3 protein: CSARKGGGFGFTEAFF

V gene: TRBV10-2
J gene: TRBJ1-5
clone size: .
D gene: .
CDR3 DNA: TGCGCCAGCAGTCCCTATCGGGCCAGTAATAGCAATCAGCCCCAGCATTTT
CDR3 protein: CASSPYRASNSNQPQHF

V gene: TRBV6-1
J gene: TRBJ2-7
clone size: .
D gene: TRBD1
CDR3 DNA: TGTGCCAGCAGTGAACAGGGGGCAGGGTACGAGCAGTACTTC
CDR3 protein: CASSEQGAGYEQYF

V gene: TRBV5-1
J gene: TRBJ2-3
clone size: once
D gene: .
CDR3 DNA: TGCGCCAGCAGCTTGGGGCACGGCTTAGATACGCAGTATTTT
CDR3 protein: CASSLGHGLDTQYF

V gene: TRBV20-1
J gene: TRBJ2-3
clone size: .
D gene: .
CDR3 DNA: TGCAGTGCTAGCAGCACTAGCACAGATACGCAGTATTTT
CDR3 protein: CSASSTSTDTQYF

V gene: TRBV7-9
J gene: TRBJ1-5
clone size: .
D gene: .
CDR3 DNA: TGTGCCAGCAGCTTAGAAGAGGATCAGCCCCAGCATTTT
CDR3 protein: CASSLEEDQPQHF

V gene: TRBV28
J gene: TRBJ1-3
clone size: .
D gene: .
CDR3 DNA: TGTGCCAGCAGTTTCCCGGAAAGGGGAAACACCATATATTTT
CDR3 protein: CASSFPERGNTIYF

V gene: TRBV11-2
J gene: TRBJ1-1
clone size: .
D gene: .
CDR3 DNA: TGTGCCAGCAGCTTAGAATTCACTGAAGCTTTCTTT
CDR3 protein: CASSLEFTEAFF

V gene: TRBV7-8
J gene: TRBJ2-7
clone size: .
D gene: .
CDR3 DNA: TGTGCCAGCAGCTCCCCCGGCTCCAACTACGAGCAGTACTTC
CDR3 protein: CASSSPGSNYEQYF

V gene: TRBV24-1
J gene: TRBJ2-7
clone size: .
D gene: TRBD1
CDR3 DNA: TGTGCCACCAGTGATTCCCTCGGGACAGGGCTGGCCTACGAGCAGTACTTC
CDR3 protein: CATSDSLGTGLAYEQYF

V gene: TRBV6-1
J gene: TRBJ2-7
clone size: .
D gene: .
CDR3 DNA: TGTGCCAGCAGAACCGGGGCCGGATACGAGCAGTACTTC
CDR3 protein: CASRTGAGYEQYF

V gene: TRBV19
J gene: TRBJ2-5
clone size: .
D gene: .
CDR3 DNA: TGTGCCAGTAGTATTTGGGGCAGAGGTGAAGAGACCCAGTACTTC
CDR3 protein: CASSIWGRGEETQYF

V gene: TRBV4-2
J gene: TRBJ1-5
clone size: few
D gene: TRBD1
CDR3 DNA: TGTGCCAGCAGCCAAGCGGGACAGCGCAATCAGCCCCAGCATTTT
CDR3 protein: CASSQAGQRNQPQHF

V gene: TRBV20-1
J gene: TRBJ1-2
clone size: .
D gene: TRBD1
CDR3 DNA: TGCAGTGCTTGGGACAGGGGCAGTCGTGGCTACACCTTC
CDR3 protein: CSAWDRGSRGYTF

V gene: TRBV20-1
J gene: TRBJ1-2
clone size: .
D gene: .
CDR3 DNA: TGCAGTGCTAGTTTGGCCAGGGGATTTGGCTACACCTTC
CDR3 protein: CSASLARGFGYTF

V gene: TRBV5-1
J gene: TRBJ2-7
clone size: .
D gene: TRBD1
CDR3 DNA: TGCGCCAGCAGCGCAGCCGGGACAGTATCCTACGAGCAGTACTTC
CDR3 protein: CASSAAGTVSYEQYF

V gene: TRBV11-2
J gene: TRBJ2-5
clone size: .
D gene: .
CDR3 DNA: TGTGCCAGCAGCGGTGGCAGGGTTATCCAAGAGACCCAGTACTTC
CDR3 protein: CASSGGRVIQETQYF

V gene: TRBV20-1
J gene: TRBJ2-1
clone size: few
D gene: .
CDR3 DNA: TGCAGTGCTTTTGCTTCTGGCCGGGGCCACAATGAGCAGTTCTTC
CDR3 protein: CSAFASGRGHNEQFF

V gene: TRBV11-3
J gene: TRBJ2-5
clone size: .
D gene: TRBD2
CDR3 DNA: TGTGCCAGCAGCTTAGATGGGGGACTAGCAAAGGAGACCCAGTACTTC
CDR3 protein: CASSLDGGLAKETQYF

V gene: TRBV20-1
J gene: TRBJ1-6
clone size: .
D gene: TRBD1
CDR3 DNA: TGCAGTGTTGGGGACAGGTGGAGCTCCTATAATTCACCCCTCCACTTT
CDR3 protein: CSVGDRWSSYNSPLHF

V gene: TRBV28
J gene: TRBJ2-3
clone size: few
D gene: .
CDR3 DNA: TGTCCCCGGAATTTTACAGATACGCAGTATTTT
CDR3 protein: CPRNFTDTQYF

V gene: TRBV18
J gene: TRBJ2-3
clone size: .
D gene: TRBD2
CDR3 DNA: TGTGCCAGCTCACCACGGCCAGCGGGAGGCACAGATACGCAGTATTTT
CDR3 protein: CASSPRPAGGTDTQYF

V gene: TRBV6-1
J gene: TRBJ2-7
clone size: .
D gene: .
CDR3 DNA: TGTGCCAGCACCAAAGTTTTCAGCGACGAGCAGTACTTC
CDR3 protein: CASTKVFSDEQYF

V gene: TRBV4-1
J gene: TRBJ2-7
clone size: .
D gene: TRBD1
CDR3 DNA: TGCGCCAGCAGCCAATCCAGGGACAGGGGGCTCGGCGAGCAGTACTTC
CDR3 protein: CASSQSRDRGLGEQYF

V gene: TRBV20-1
J gene: TRBJ2-1
clone size: few
D gene: .
CDR3 DNA: TGCAGTGCTAGAGAACGCCTAGCGATTGAGCAGTTCTTC
CDR3 protein: CSARERLAIEQFF

V gene: TRBV9
J gene: TRBJ1-5
clone size: .
D gene: .
CDR3 DNA: TGTGCCAGCAGCGTAGAGTCTGACAGCAATCAGCCCCAGCATTTT
CDR3 protein: CASSVESDSNQPQHF

V gene: TRBV2
J gene: TRBJ2-3
clone size: .
D gene: .
CDR3 DNA: TGTGCCAGCAGGCTCGAAACAGATACGCAGTATTTT
CDR3 protein: CASRLETDTQYF

V gene: TRBV4-3
J gene: TRBJ2-1
clone size: .
D gene: TRBD1
CDR3 DNA: TGCGCCAGCAGCCAAGATCTCAGGGGGCTAGGGTCGCTCTACAATGAGCAGTTCTTC
CDR3 protein: CASSQDLRGLGSLYNEQFF

V gene: TRBV27
J gene: TRBJ2-7
clone size: .
D gene: .
CDR3 DNA: TGTGCCAGCAGTTTACGAGGGAGGAGCTCCTACGAGCAGTACTTC
CDR3 protein: CASSLRGRSSYEQYF

V gene: TRBV10-3
J gene: TRBJ2-1
clone size: .
D gene: .
CDR3 DNA: TGTGCCATCACCGGCAGGGGCTTTTACAATGAGCAGTTCTTC
CDR3 protein: CAITGRGFYNEQFF

V gene: TRBV6-1
J gene: TRBJ2-3
clone size: .
D gene: .
CDR3 DNA: TGTGCCAGCAGCTCCCCCCGGGGCCGTGAACATAATACGCAGTATTTT
CDR3 protein: CASSSPRGREHNTQYF

V gene: TRBV21-1
J gene: TRBJ2-1
clone size: few
D gene: .
CDR3 DNA: TGTGCCAGCAGCAAAGTATCTCACGGGGCCCAGGGAAATGAGCAGTTCTTC
CDR3 protein: CASSKVSHGAQGNEQFF

V gene: TRBV20-1
J gene: TRBJ2-3
clone size: few
D gene: .
CDR3 DNA: TGCAGTGCGAGGCGTATGGGCGGGACCGCAGATACGCAGTATTTT
CDR3 protein: CSARRMGGTADTQYF

V gene: TRBV2
J gene: TRBJ2-7
clone size: few
D gene: .
CDR3 DNA: TGTGCCAGCAGTGTTACGACAGGAAGACAGGAGCAGTACTTC
CDR3 protein: CASSVTTGRQEQYF

V gene: TRBV20-1
J gene: TRBJ2-4
clone size: few
D gene: .
CDR3 DNA: TGCAGTGCTAAAGAGTGGGGAAACATTCAGTACTTC
CDR3 protein: CSAKEWGNIQYF

V gene: TRBV11-2
J gene: TRBJ1-2
clone size: .
D gene: .
CDR3 DNA: TGTGCCAGCAGCCTCTCGGTAGGGAACTATGGCTACACCTTC
CDR3 protein: CASSLSVGNYGYTF

V gene: TRBV20-1
J gene: TRBJ1-5
clone size: few
D gene: .
CDR3 DNA: TGCAGTGCTTACCCCGGAAGCAATCAGCCCCAGCATTTT
CDR3 protein: CSAYPGSNQPQHF

V gene: TRBV20-1
J gene: TRBJ1-3
clone size: .
D gene: .
CDR3 DNA: TGCAGTGCCCTTGAGGGAAACCCCTCTGGAAACACCATATATTTT
CDR3 protein: CSALEGNPSGNTIYF

V gene: TRBV4-3
J gene: TRBJ1-2
clone size: .
D gene: .
CDR3 DNA: TGCGCCAGCAGCCAAGATCGCGAGGCGAGATACGAATATGGCTACACCTTC
CDR3 protein: CASSQDREARYEYGYTF

V gene: TRBV21-1
J gene: TRBJ1-5
clone size: .
D gene: .
CDR3 DNA: TGTGCCAGCAGCAAAGCGCGTAGCAGGGGAGCCCATCAGCCCCAGCATTTT
CDR3 protein: CASSKARSRGAHQPQHF

V gene: TRBV6-1
J gene: TRBJ2-7
clone size: .
D gene: .
CDR3 DNA: TGTGCCAGCAGCACTTCCCGGGGAACCTACGAGCAGTACTTC
CDR3 protein: CASSTSRGTYEQYF

V gene: TRBV12-3/TRBV12-4
J gene: TRBJ2-7
clone size: .
D gene: .
CDR3 DNA: TGTGCCAGCAGTTTGAATACCGAGTCTGCGCAGTACTTC
CDR3 protein: CASSLNTESAQYF

V gene: TRBV20-1
J gene: TRBJ1-5
clone size: few
D gene: .
CDR3 DNA: TGCAGCTCCGCACCTTCCAATCAGCCCCAGCATTTT
CDR3 protein: CSSAPSNQPQHF

V gene: TRBV20-1
J gene: TRBJ2-3
clone size: .
D gene: TRBD2
CDR3 DNA: TGCAGTGACCAACCCCCTAGCGGGGGGTTCGCAGATACGCAGTATTTT
CDR3 protein: CSDQPPSGGFADTQYF

V gene: TRBV28
J gene: TRBJ2-1
clone size: .
D gene: TRBD2
CDR3 DNA: TGTGCCAGCAGTTTATGGACTAGCGGACATCACAATGAGCAGTTCTTC
CDR3 protein: CASSLWTSGHHNEQFF